These 27 T cell receptor beta chains share one sample of origin, sequenced in a study of T cell responses to AZD1222 COVID-19 vaccine. Repertoires were generated with immunoSEQ multiplex PCR, while TCRdb's copy carries only in-frame clones and drops some. This sample has about 150,000 clones, with 88% found just once. Specimen: peripheral blood, collected on day 0 of MenACWY control vaccination. These TCRs come from an adult in good health.

This clone was picked up one time. The J gene is TRBJ1-3, the V gene TRBV18; 10 nucleotides align to TRBD1. V lost 4 bases to trimming and J lost 0 bases; unmatched junction nucleotides: 6. This CDR3 region has 17 residues. CDR1 and CDR2 from the germline V gene are KGHSH and LQKENI. This CDR3 reads CASSRGQGISSGNTIYF. The CDR3 DNA sequence: TGTGCCAGCTCACGGGGACAGGGGATCTCCTCTGGAAACACCATATATTTT. Filled out from reference TRBV18 and TRBJ1-3, the complete variable domain reads NAGVMQNPRHLVRRRGQEARLRCSPMKGHSHVYWYRQLPEEGLKFMVYLQKENIIDESGMPKERFSAEFPKEGPSILRIQQVVRGDSAAYFCASSRGQGISSGNTIYFGEGSWLTVV.

This clone was detected only once. The rearrangement joins TRBV29-1 to TRBJ1-2, with D unclear. This CDR3 is built from 14 residues. The V gene lost 4 bases and the J gene lost 6 bases, with 18 bases spanning the gap. Germline CDR1 is SQVTM and CDR2 is ANQGSEA. CDR3 loop: CSVGGHLAGNGYTF. The CDR3 nucleotides are TGCAGCGTTGGCGGCCACCTTGCGGGAAATGGCTACACCTTC.

This chain joins TRBV14 and TRBJ2-7; D call uncertain. This CDR3 has 14 amino acids. Deletions cut 3 bases from V and 3 bases from J, with 12 bases between. Germline V CDR1 and CDR2: SGHDN, FVKESK. The CDR3 nucleotides read TGTGCCAGCAGCCACCCTGGTATGGACTACGAGCAGTACTTC. Its protein is CASSHPGMDYEQYF.

The chain links TRBV4-1 to TRBJ2-5, with 13 bases lining up with TRBD2. V dropped 4 bases and J dropped 1; count of bases not matched to a gene: 3. The CDR3 has 16 residues. CDR1 and CDR2 (germline): MGHRA, YSYEKL. As DNA, the CDR3 is TGCGCCAGCAGCCGAGGACTAGCGGGAGTCCAAGAGACCCAGTACTTC. Amino acids: CASSRGLAGVQETQYF.

V and J are TRBV5-5 and TRBJ2-4; 13 nucleotides agree with TRBD2. Germline V CDR1 and CDR2: SGHKS, YYEKEE (reference sequence). CDR3 size: 19 residues. The junction had 10 bases not matched to a gene; V was cut back by 4 bases and J by 0 bases. The CDR3 here is CASSPGTSGAYLAKNIQYF. DNA of the CDR3: TGTGCCAGCAGCCCTGGGACTAGCGGGGCGTATCTAGCCAAAAACATTCAGTACTTC.

The J gene is TRBJ1-2, the V gene TRBV7-9; D perhaps matches TRBD1 (5 bases). This CDR3 is 14 amino acids long. CDR1 SEHNR and CDR2 FQNEAQ come from the germline V gene (reference sequence). V was pared by 3 bases and J by 7 bases, with 15 bases between. The CDR3 DNA is TGTGCCAGCAGCTTCGCAAACGAGGGGTCTGGCTACACCTTC. The encoded protein is CASSFANEGSGYTF. The whole variable domain, filled in from reference TRBV7-9 and TRBJ1-2, reads DTGVSQNPRHKITKRGQNVTFRCDPISEHNRLYWYRQTLGQGPEFLTYFQNEAQLEKSRLLSDRFSAERPKGSFSTLEIQRTEQGDSAMYLCASSFANEGSGYTFGSGTRLTVV.

The rearrangement uses TRBV5-1 and TRBJ2-7, with 10 bases fitting TRBD1. Germline CDR1 SGHRS, CDR2 YFSETQ. Trimming removed 4 bases from V and 0 bases from J; junction bases left unmatched: 7. This CDR3 has 16 residues. For the CDR3, the DNA is TGCGCCAGCAGCCCGGGGGGACAGGGGTTCTCCTACGAGCAGTACTTC. It encodes CASSPGGQGFSYEQYF.

In this sample, this clone turned up a few times. The chain recombines TRBV12-5 with TRBJ1-1, with a possible D match to TRBD1 (5 bases). Germline CDR1 LGHNT, CDR2 FRNRAP. The length of the CDR3 is 14 residues. The ends were cut back, 5 bases at V and 1 base at J, with 11 bases in the middle. CDR3 nucleotides: TGTGCTAGTGGTCCCTCCCAGGGGAACACTGAAGCTTTCTTT. The encoded protein is CASGPSQGNTEAFF.

CDR3 protein: CASSLAVGQGVGYTF. The CDR3 DNA follows: TGTGCCAGCAGCTTAGCGGTGGGACAGGGGGTCGGCTACACCTTC. This chain links TRBV7-2 with TRBJ1-2, with 11 positions matching TRBD1. The CDR3 totals 15 residues. V dropped 0 bases and J dropped 8; count of bases not matched to a gene: 5. The germline V gene has CDR1 SGHTA and CDR2 FQGNSA.

A single count supports this clone. The chain combines TRBV7-9 with TRBJ2-5; the D is unclear. The CDR3 runs to 14 residues. Germline V CDR1 and CDR2: SEHNR, FQNEAQ (reference sequence). Trimming stripped 6 bases from V and 5 bases from J, with 16 bases between. This chain's CDR3 is CASSIRTLPETQYF. CDR3 DNA: TGTGCCAGCAGTATCCGGACCCTACCGGAGACCCAGTACTTC.

The rearrangement links TRBV9 to TRBJ1-5, with a weak D call TRBD1 (5 bases). Trimming removed 0 bases at V and 3 bases at J, with 7 bases between. The CDR3 consists of 14 residues. CDR1 and CDR2 from the germline V gene are SGDLS and YYNGEE. For the CDR3, the DNA is TGTGCCAGCAGCGTAGCAGGGACCAATCAGCCCCAGCATTTT. It translates to CASSVAGTNQPQHF.

J is TRBJ2-3 and V is TRBV5-1; 9 positions agree with TRBD1. The CDR3 runs to 15 residues. Per the germline V gene, CDR1 is SGHRS and CDR2 is YFSETQ. J was trimmed by 6 bases and V by 3 bases; bases with no gene match: 8. The CDR3 region has the DNA TGCGCCAGCAGCTCCGGGACAGGGTCGGGTGATACGCAGTATTTT. Residues: CASSSGTGSGDTQYF. Full variable domain (missing parts from reference TRBV5-1 and TRBJ2-3): KAGVTQTPRYLIKTRGQQVTLSCSPISGHRSVSWYQQTPGQGLQFLFEYFSETQRNKGNFPGRFSGRQFSNSRSEMNVSTLELGDSALYLCASSSGTGSGDTQYFGPGTRLTVL.

The chain has TRBV5-1 and TRBJ2-3; perhaps TRBD2 as D (6 bases). This CDR3 comprises 16 residues. V was clipped by 4 bases and J by 2 bases, with 17 bases between them. Germline CDR1 is SGHRS and CDR2 is YFSETQ. As DNA, the CDR3 is TGCGCCAGCAGCCTGGCCACTAGCAGTTACACAGATACGCAGTATTTT. Encoded protein: CASSLATSSYTDTQYF.

This chain links TRBV7-2 with TRBJ2-7; TRBD1 or TRBD2 may be the D gene (5 bases each). V dropped 3 bases and J dropped 3 bases, with 12 bases sitting between them. Per germline, CDR1 SGHTA and CDR2 FQGNSA. The CDR3 consists of 14 residues. Here the CDR3 reads CASSFGTGYYEQYF. CDR3 bases: TGTGCCAGCAGCTTTGGGACCGGATACTACGAGCAGTACTTC.

The chain links TRBV7-2 to TRBJ2-7, with D hard to call. Germline V lookup: CDR1 SGHTA, CDR2 FQGNSA. The V end was cut by 1 base, the J end by 0 bases, with 7 bases between. The CDR3 totals 14 residues. The CDR3 is CASSLGRSSYEQYF. CDR3 in DNA: TGTGCCAGCAGCTTAGGAAGGAGCTCCTACGAGCAGTACTTC.

This chain connects TRBV27 to TRBJ2-3; 7 nucleotides agree with TRBD2. Germline V gives CDR1 MNHEY, CDR2 SMNVEV (reference sequence). The CDR3 is 14 residues long. J lost 2 bases, V lost 7 bases, and 6 bases had no gene match. Here the CDR3 reads CASNKAGTTDTQYF. CDR3 DNA sequence: TGTGCCAGCAATAAAGCGGGAACCACAGATACGCAGTATTTT.

The table lists this clone with a count of one. V usage is TRBV7-9 and J usage is TRBJ2-2, with D possibly matching TRBD1 (6 bases). CDR3 length: 16 residues. From germline, CDR1 is SEHNR and CDR2 FQNEAQ (reference sequence). Trimming shortened V by 5 bases and J by 5 bases, and 18 bases separated the two germline ends. CDR3: CASSPDRPTGTGELFF. The CDR3 coding sequence is TGTGCCAGCAGCCCGGACAGACCGACCGGGACCGGGGAGCTGTTTTTT. Together with reference TRBV7-9 and TRBJ2-2, the CDR3 gives the full variable domain: DTGVSQNPRHKITKRGQNVTFRCDPISEHNRLYWYRQTLGQGPEFLTYFQNEAQLEKSRLLSDRFSAERPKGSFSTLEIQRTEQGDSAMYLCASSPDRPTGTGELFFGEGSRLTVL.

The V and J genes are TRBV6-2 or TRBV6-3 and TRBJ2-7; a weak D match, TRBD1 (6 bases). V lost 2 bases, J lost 7 bases, and 24 bases lay in between. In germline, CDR1 is MNHEY, CDR2 SVGEGT. The CDR3 runs to 17 residues. The chain's CDR3 is CASSYGSGRGTAQEQYF. The CDR3, as DNA: TGTGCCAGCAGTTACGGATCAGGCAGGGGCACGGCTCAGGAGCAGTACTTC.

The chain couples TRBV29-1 to TRBJ2-5; 10 nucleotides line up with TRBD2. Germline loops: CDR1 SQVTM, CDR2 ANQGSEA. CDR3 length equals 15 residues. After removal of 6 bases from V and 0 bases from J, the junction contained 7 bases not matched to a gene. CDR3 region: CSVKGTSANQETQYF. The DNA of the CDR3 is TGCAGCGTGAAAGGGACTAGCGCCAACCAAGAGACCCAGTACTTC.

The V call is TRBV7-3, the J call TRBJ2-1; weak D call: TRBD1 (5 bases). The V end lost 3 bases, the J end lost 5 bases, and 11 bases lay between the germline ends. The CDR3 spans 14 residues. Looked up from germline, CDR1 is SGHTA and CDR2 is FQGTGA. Here the CDR3 DNA reads TGTGCCAGCAGCTTTGGTGGCAGGGACAATGAGCAGTTCTTC. Translation: CASSFGGRDNEQFF.

This clone occurred once. This chain joins TRBV5-4 and TRBJ2-2; D not certain. CDR3 length: 14 residues. V lost 0 bases and J lost 1, with 4 bases in between. CDR1 and CDR2 (germline): SGHNT, YYREEE (reference sequence). The CDR3 DNA follows: TGTGCCAGCAGCTTGGAGATGAACACCGGGGAGCTGTTTTTT. It specifies CASSLEMNTGELFF.

The genes are TRBV10-1 and TRBJ2-7, with D perhaps TRBD2 (5 bases). The CDR3 is made up of 9 amino acids. The germline CDR1 and CDR2 sequences are WNHNN and SYGVQD (reference sequence). V lost 8 bases, J lost 12 bases, and 11 bases lay in between. CDR3 DNA sequence: TGCGCCAGCGAAGAACGGGGGTACTTC. Encoded protein: CASEERGYF.

The CDR3 protein is CASRTTPHDRTYGYTF. In DNA, the CDR3 is TGTGCCAGTAGAACCACCCCCCACGACCGGACCTATGGCTACACCTTC. The genes are TRBV19 and TRBJ1-2; D gene unclear. Trimming removed 6 bases at V and 4 bases at J, with 21 bases between. The CDR3 consists of 16 residues. Looked up from germline, CDR1 is LNHDA and CDR2 is SQIVND (reference sequence).

The chain links TRBV15 to TRBJ1-5, with D maybe TRBD1 (6 bases). Deletions cut 5 bases from V and 6 bases from J, with 14 bases between. The CDR3 has 14 amino acids. Per germline, CDR1 LNHNV and CDR2 YYDKDF (reference sequence). CDR3 nucleotides: TGTGCCACCAGCGCAGGGGTTGCAGGTCAGCCCCAGCATTTT. Protein: CATSAGVAGQPQHF. The full variable domain, its missing parts supplied by reference TRBV15 and TRBJ1-5, is DAMVIQNPRYQVTQFGKPVTLSCSQTLNHNVMYWYQQKSSQAPKLLFHYYDKDFNNEADTPDNFQSRRPNTSFCFLDIRSPGLGDTAMYLCATSAGVAGQPQHFGDGTRLSIL.

This clone was counted a single time. This rearrangement joins TRBV28 to TRBJ1-1; D perhaps matches TRBD1 (6 bases). This CDR3 comprises 11 residues. Germline V gene data show CDR1 as MDHEN and CDR2 as SYDVKM. Trimming cost V 6 bases and J 7 bases, with 9 bases left between them. The CDR3 coding sequence is TGTGCCAGCAGGAGGGGGGGTGAAGCTTTCTTT. It translates to CASRRGGEAFF.

The gene calls are TRBV7-9 and TRBJ2-3, with a tentative D call TRBD2 (5 bases). V was cut by 3 bases and J by 3 bases, with 10 bases left in between. CDR3 length equals 14 residues. Germline CDR1 is SEHNR and CDR2 is FQNEAQ (reference sequence). Here the CDR3 reads CASSFTGWTDTQYF. DNA for the CDR3: TGTGCCAGCAGCTTCACGGGATGGACAGATACGCAGTATTTT.

On this clone: In the same sample, other DNA sequences code for this CDR3. V usage is TRBV15 and J usage is TRBJ1-5; a possible D gene is TRBD1 (5 bases). V was clipped by 0 bases and J by 5 bases, with 17 bases between them. The germline gives CDR1 LNHNV, CDR2 YYDKDF (reference sequence). The CDR3 is made up of 17 amino acids. CDR3 loop: CATSRDRLQGVYQPQHF. CDR3 nucleotides: TGTGCCACCAGCAGAGATCGCCTTCAGGGAGTCTATCAGCCCCAGCATTTT.